This T cell receptor beta chain was retrieved from a study of blood T cell repertoires in COVID-19. CDR3 size: 14 residues. The V gene lost 4 bases and the J gene lost 7 bases, with 14 bases spanning the gap. CDR1 and CDR2 from the germline V gene are LGHDT and YNNKEL (reference sequence). The method was immunoSEQ multiplex PCR; TCRdb's version includes in-frame clones alone and lacks a portion of them. The sample consists of 75,000 to 85,000 clones, just over 85% of them appearing once. This sequence joins TRBV3-1 (or the pseudogene TRBV3-2) and TRBJ2-1; D perhaps matches TRBD2 (6 bases). The source of this sequence is a human donor in a cohort sampled during active COVID-19. The sample was peripheral blood. This CDR3 reads CASSRGGNRNEQFF. In DNA, the CDR3 is TGTGCCAGCAGCCGAGGCGGGAATCGGAATGAGCAGTTCTTC.